Below, one T cell receptor beta chain is given with its context. TCRdb's table, derived via immunoSEQ multiplex PCR, lists solely in-frame clones and lacks some. The top ten clones hold 0.95% of a sample with under 200,000 clones, 85% of them seen once. These data are taken from a study of blood T cell repertoires in COVID-19. Study in general: The United States, Italy and Spain supplied acute and convalescent COVID-19 samples. Sources were T cells, B-cell-depleted T cells, or PBMCs; the material itself was cDNA or gDNA.

Trimming shortened V by 3 bases and J by 0 bases, and 8 bases separated the two germline ends. The CDR3 has 14 amino acids. Germline V lookup: CDR1 KGHSH, CDR2 LQKENI. Material for sequencing was peripheral blood. The sequence came from a man in his 60s with COVID-19, enrolled during active disease. The V and J genes are TRBV18 and TRBJ1-1, with D unclear. CDR3 nucleotides: TGTGCCAGCTCACCGGCCCAGATGAACACTGAAGCTTTCTTT. It is translated as CASSPAQMNTEAFF. Supplemented by reference TRBV18 and TRBJ1-1, the full variable domain reads NAGVMQNPRHLVRRRGQEARLRCSPMKGHSHVYWYRQLPEEGLKFMVYLQKENIIDESGMPKERFSAEFPKEGPSILRIQQVVRGDSAAYFCASSPAQMNTEAFFGQGTRLTVV.